This T cell receptor (beta chain) was captured by sequencing in a study of identifying expanded T cells in peripheral blood. This table comes from immunoSEQ multiplex PCR, and its TCRdb copy is limited to in-frame clones, with some not included. Of around 82,000 clones detected, 65% to 85% appear once; the ten largest clones hold around 20%. The germline V gene has CDR1 SGDLS and CDR2 YYNGEE. The CDR3 spans 13 residues. V lost 4 bases, J lost 0 bases, and 8 bases lay in between. The sample comprised blood. The sequence was obtained from a person between 18 and 70 years old in good health. This rearrangement joins TRBV9 to TRBJ2-7; D ambiguous. The CDR3 region has the DNA TGTGCCAGCAGCCCCGCTGGCTCCTACGAGCAGTACTTC. Protein: CASSPAGSYEQYF.